The clone carrying this T cell receptor (beta chain) was counted ten times or more. The data belong to a study of spatial heterogeneity in lung cancer. In TCRdb, the 5' RACE reads were re-called with MiXCR into one record per CDR3 protein. The data hold around 40,000 distinct CDR3 sequences, with roughly 6% observed a single time. Time point: sample taken at primary tumor resection. No cell sorting; template was whole RNA from tumor, lung tissue or PBMC. Donors were around 70 untreated early-stage non-small cell lung cancer patients. Trimming took off 2 bases at V and 8 bases at J, with 15 bases between the two ends. CDR3 length: 15 residues. Germline CDR1 and CDR2: MNHEY and SVGAGI.

V gene TRBV6-5 combines with J gene TRBJ1-4, with D tentatively TRBD1 (6 bases). The sequenced sample was PBMCs, obtained at surgery. This clonotype originated in a male donor with early-stage non-small cell lung cancer. CDR3 bases: TGTGCCAGCAGTTACCAACAGGGTCTGGAGGAAAAACTGTTTTTT. It is translated as CASSYQQGLEEKLFF.